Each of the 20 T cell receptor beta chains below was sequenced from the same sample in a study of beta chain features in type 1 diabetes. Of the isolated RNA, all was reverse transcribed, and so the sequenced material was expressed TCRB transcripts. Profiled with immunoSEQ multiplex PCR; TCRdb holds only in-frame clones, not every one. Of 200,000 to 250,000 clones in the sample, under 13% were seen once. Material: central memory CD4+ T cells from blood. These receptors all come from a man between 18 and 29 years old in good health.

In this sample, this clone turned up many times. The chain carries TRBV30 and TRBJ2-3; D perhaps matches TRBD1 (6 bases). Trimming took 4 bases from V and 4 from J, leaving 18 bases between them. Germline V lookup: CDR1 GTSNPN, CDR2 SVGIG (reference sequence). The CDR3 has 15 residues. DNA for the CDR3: TGTGCCTGGAAAAGGGACATCCTACAGTCAGATACGCAGTATTTT. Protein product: CAWKRDILQSDTQYF.

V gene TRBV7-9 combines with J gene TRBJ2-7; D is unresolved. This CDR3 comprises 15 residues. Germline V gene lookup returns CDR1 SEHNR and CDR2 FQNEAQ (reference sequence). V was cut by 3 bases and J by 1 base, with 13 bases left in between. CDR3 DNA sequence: TGTGCCAGCAGCTTGGGCGGCCGTGCATCCTACGAGCAGTACTTC. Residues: CASSLGGRASYEQYF.

The CDR3 sequence is CASSAGRSSGSYEQYF. CDR3 nucleotide sequence: TGTGCCAGCAGCGCCGGGAGGAGCAGCGGATCCTACGAGCAGTACTTC. J is TRBJ2-7 and V is TRBV7-2; 7 bases align to TRBD2. Germline V gene sequence: CDR1 SGHTA, CDR2 FQGNSA. The trim removed 5 bases at V and 1 base at J, leaving 11 bases unmatched. CDR3 size: 16 residues.

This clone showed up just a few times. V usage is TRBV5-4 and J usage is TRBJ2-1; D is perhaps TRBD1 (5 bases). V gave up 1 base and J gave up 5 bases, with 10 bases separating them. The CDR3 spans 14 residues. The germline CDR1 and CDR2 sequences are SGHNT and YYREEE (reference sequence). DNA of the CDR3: TGTGCCAGCAGCTTGCTCCAGGGCAACAATGAGCAGTTCTTC. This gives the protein CASSLLQGNNEQFF.

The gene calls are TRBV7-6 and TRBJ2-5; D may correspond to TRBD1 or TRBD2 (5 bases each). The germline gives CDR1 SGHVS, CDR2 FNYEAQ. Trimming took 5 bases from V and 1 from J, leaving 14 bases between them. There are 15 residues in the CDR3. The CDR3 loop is CASSLRGTFQETQYF. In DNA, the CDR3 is TGTGCCAGCAGCCTACGGGGCACTTTCCAAGAGACCCAGTACTTC.

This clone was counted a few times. The CDR3 protein is CASRPGPAGEQYF. The CDR3 nucleotides are TGTGCCAGCAGGCCCGGACCCGCCGGCGAGCAGTACTTC. This sequence joins TRBV28 and TRBJ2-7; D call uncertain. This CDR3 is 13 amino acids long. Trimming left V 6 bases short and J 6 bases short, with 15 bases between. The germline V gene encodes CDR1 MDHEN and CDR2 SYDVKM.

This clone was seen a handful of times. CDR3 DNA: TGTGCCAGCAGTTACTCTGAGGGCAAGTACAATGAGCAGTTCTTC. It is translated as CASSYSEGKYNEQFF. The chain carries TRBV6-5 and TRBJ2-1; maybe TRBD2 (5 bases). CDR3 size: 15 residues. Germline CDR1 and CDR2: MNHEY and SVGAGI. V was pared by 0 bases and J by 4 bases, with 10 bases between.

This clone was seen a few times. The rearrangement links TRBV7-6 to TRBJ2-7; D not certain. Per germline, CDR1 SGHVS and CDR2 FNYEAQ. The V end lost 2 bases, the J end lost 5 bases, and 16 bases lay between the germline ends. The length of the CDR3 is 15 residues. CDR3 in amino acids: CASSLLRTAGDEQYF. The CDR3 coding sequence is TGTGCCAGCAGCTTACTCCGCACGGCTGGGGACGAGCAGTACTTC.

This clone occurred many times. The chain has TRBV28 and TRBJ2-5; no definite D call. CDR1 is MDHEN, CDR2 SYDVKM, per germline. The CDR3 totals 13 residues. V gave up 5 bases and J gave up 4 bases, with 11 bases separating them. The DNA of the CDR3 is TGTGCCAGCAGTCCCCATGAGTTAGAGACCCAGTACTTC. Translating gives CASSPHELETQYF.

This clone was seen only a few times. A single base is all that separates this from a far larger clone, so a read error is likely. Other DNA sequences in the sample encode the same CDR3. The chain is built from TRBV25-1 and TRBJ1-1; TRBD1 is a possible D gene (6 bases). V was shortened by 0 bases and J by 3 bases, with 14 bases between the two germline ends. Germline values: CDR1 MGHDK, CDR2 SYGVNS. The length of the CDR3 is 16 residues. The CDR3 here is CASSEYGGLGDTEAFF. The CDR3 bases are TGTGCCAGCAGTGAATATGGGGGCCTAGGGGACACTGAAGCTTTCTTT.

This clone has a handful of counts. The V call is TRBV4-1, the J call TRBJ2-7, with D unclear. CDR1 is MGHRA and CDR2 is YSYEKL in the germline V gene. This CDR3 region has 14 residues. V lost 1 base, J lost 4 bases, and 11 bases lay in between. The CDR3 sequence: CASSQAGQRYEQYF. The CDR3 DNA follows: TGCGCCAGCAGCCAAGCGGGCCAAAGGTACGAGCAGTACTTC.

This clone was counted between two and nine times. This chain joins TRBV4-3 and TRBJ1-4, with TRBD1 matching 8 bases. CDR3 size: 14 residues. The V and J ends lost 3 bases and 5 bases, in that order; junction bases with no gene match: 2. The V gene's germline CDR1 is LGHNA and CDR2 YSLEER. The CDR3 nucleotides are TGCGCCAGCAGCCAGGACAGGGTGAATGAAAAACTGTTTTTT. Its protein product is CASSQDRVNEKLFF.

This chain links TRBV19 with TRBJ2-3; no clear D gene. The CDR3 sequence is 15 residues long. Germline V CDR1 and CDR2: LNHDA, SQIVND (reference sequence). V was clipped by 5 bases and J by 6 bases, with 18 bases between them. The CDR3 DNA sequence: TGTGCCAGTAGTCCTGACAAGTCGGGCTTCGATACGCAGTATTTT. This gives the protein CASSPDKSGFDTQYF. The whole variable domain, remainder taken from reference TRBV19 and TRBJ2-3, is DGGITQSPKYLFRKEGQNVTLSCEQNLNHDAMYWYRQDPGQGLRLIYYSQIVNDFQKGDIAEGYSVSREKKESFPLTVTSAQKNPTAFYLCASSPDKSGFDTQYFGPGTRLTVL.

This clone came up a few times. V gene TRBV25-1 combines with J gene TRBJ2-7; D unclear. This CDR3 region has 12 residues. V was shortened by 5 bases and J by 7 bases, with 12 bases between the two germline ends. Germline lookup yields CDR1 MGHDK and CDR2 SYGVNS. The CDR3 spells CASSRLESEQYF. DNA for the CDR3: TGTGCCAGCAGTCGACTTGAGTCAGAGCAGTACTTC.

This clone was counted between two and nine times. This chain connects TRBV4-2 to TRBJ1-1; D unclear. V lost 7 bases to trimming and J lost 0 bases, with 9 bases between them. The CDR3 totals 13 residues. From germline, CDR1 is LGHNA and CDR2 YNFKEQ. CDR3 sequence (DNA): TGTGCCAGCACCCCTTCGGTGAACACTGAAGCTTTCTTT. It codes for CASTPSVNTEAFF.

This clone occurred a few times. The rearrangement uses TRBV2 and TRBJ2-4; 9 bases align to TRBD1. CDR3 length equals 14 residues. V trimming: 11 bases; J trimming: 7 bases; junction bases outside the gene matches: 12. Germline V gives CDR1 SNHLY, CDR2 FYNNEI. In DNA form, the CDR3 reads TGTGCCTCTCGGGTACGGGACAGGGTGAACATTCAGTACTTC. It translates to CASRVRDRVNIQYF.

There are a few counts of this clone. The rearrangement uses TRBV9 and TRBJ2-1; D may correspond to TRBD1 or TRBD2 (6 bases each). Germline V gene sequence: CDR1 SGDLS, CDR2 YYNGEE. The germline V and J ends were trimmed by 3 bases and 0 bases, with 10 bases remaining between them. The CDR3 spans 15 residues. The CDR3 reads CASSERGDSYNEQFF. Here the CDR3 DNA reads TGTGCCAGCAGCGAGAGGGGGGACTCCTACAATGAGCAGTTCTTC.

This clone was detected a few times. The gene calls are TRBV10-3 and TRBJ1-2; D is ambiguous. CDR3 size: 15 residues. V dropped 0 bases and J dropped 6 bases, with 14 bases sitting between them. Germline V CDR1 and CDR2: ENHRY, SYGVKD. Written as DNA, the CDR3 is TGTGCCATCAGTGAGTCTTGGGCAGACGAAGATGGCTACACCTTC. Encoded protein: CAISESWADEDGYTF.

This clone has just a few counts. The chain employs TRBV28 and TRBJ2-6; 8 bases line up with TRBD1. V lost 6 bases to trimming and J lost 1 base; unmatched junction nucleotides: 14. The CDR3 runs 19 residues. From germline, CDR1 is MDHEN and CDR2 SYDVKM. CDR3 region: CASRPQRTGRRSGANVLTF. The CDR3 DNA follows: TGTGCCAGCAGACCTCAGCGGACAGGGAGGAGGTCTGGGGCCAACGTCCTGACTTTC.

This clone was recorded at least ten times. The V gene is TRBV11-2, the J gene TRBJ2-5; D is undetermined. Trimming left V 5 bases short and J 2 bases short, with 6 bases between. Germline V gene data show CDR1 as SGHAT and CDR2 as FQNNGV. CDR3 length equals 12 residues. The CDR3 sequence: CASSPWQETQYF. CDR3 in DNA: TGTGCCAGCAGCCCGTGGCAAGAGACCCAGTACTTC.